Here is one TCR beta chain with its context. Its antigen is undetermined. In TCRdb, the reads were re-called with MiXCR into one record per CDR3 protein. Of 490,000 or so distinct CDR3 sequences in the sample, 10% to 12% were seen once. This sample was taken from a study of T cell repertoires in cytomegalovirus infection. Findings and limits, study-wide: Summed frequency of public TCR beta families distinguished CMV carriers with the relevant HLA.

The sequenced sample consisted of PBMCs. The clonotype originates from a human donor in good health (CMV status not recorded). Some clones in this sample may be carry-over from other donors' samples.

The CDR3 sequence is CSVVNAEQFF. The CDR3 DNA follows: TGCAGCGTGGTTAATGCTGAGCAGTTCTTC. The chain joins TRBV29-1 to TRBJ2-1, with D uncertain. The CDR3 loop spans 10 amino acids. V shed 6 bases and J shed 9 bases, with 9 bases lying between them. The germline V gene has CDR1 SQVTM and CDR2 ANQGSEA.